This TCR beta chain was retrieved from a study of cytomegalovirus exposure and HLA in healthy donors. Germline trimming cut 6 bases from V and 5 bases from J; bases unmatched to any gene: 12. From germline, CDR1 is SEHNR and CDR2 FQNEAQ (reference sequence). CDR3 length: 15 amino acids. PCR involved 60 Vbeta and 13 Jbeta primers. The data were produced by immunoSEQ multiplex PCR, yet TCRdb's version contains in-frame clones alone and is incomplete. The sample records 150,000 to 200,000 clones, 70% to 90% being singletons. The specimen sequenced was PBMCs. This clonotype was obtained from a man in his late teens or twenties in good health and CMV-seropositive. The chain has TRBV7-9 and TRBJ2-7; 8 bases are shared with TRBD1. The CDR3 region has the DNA TGTGCCAGCAGGAAAGCGGACAGGGTCCCCGACGAGCAGTACTTC. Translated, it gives CASRKADRVPDEQYF.